The rows below give T cell receptor beta chains drawn from one sample of a study of T cell repertoires in cytomegalovirus infection. These receptors' antigens are unknown. TCRdb passed the reads through MiXCR, listing each CDR3 protein once. The sample has 230,000 or so distinct CDR3 sequences, approximately 40% seen once; the top ten hold 55% to 70%. The sequenced sample was CD8+ T cells from cultured PBMCs, obtained from culture after CMV antigen stimulation. All receptors derive from a human donor in good health (CMV status not recorded). Some clones in this sample may be carry-over from other donors' samples. CDR3s include the opening cysteine and the closing phenylalanine or tryptophan. Fields, in order: CDR3 protein, CDR3 DNA, D gene, J gene, V gene, clone size. A D gene is named only where the DNA matches it firmly. Clone size is given for some rows only: seen once, a few or many times, or a class if the clone is expanded.

CDR3aa: CASSLVLLASGGSEQFF
CDR3nt: TGTGCCAGCAGCTTAGTTCTTTTAGCTTCCGGCGGGTCTGAGCAGTTCTTC
d_gene: -
j_gene: TRBJ2-1
v_gene: TRBV7-9
abundance: -

CDR3aa: CASSTLDSPRSETQYF
CDR3nt: TGTGCCAGCAGCACTTTGGACAGTCCTCGATCGGAGACCCAGTACTTC
d_gene: -
j_gene: TRBJ2-5
v_gene: TRBV7-6
abundance: -

CDR3aa: CASRVASISYEQYF
CDR3nt: TGTGCCAGTAGGGTGGCGTCGATCTCCTACGAGCAGTACTTC
d_gene: -
j_gene: TRBJ2-7
v_gene: TRBV19
abundance: -

CDR3aa: CASSIGQGPHNEQFF
CDR3nt: TGTGCCAGTAGTATAGGACAGGGTCCCCACAATGAGCAGTTCTTC
d_gene: TRBD1
j_gene: TRBJ2-1
v_gene: TRBV19
abundance: -

CDR3aa: CASSLGTEEQYF
CDR3nt: TGTGCCAGCAGCCTCGGGACAGAAGAGCAGTACTTC
d_gene: TRBD1
j_gene: TRBJ2-7
v_gene: TRBV6-6
abundance: few

CDR3aa: CASSPGQGLGTEAFF
CDR3nt: TGTGCCAGCAGCCCGGGACAGGGGTTAGGCACTGAAGCTTTCTTT
d_gene: TRBD1
j_gene: TRBJ1-1
v_gene: TRBV9
abundance: -

CDR3aa: CASSLGGLAGGRAGELFF
CDR3nt: TGTGCCAGCAGTTTGGGTGGGCTAGCGGGAGGACGCGCCGGGGAGCTGTTTTTT
d_gene: TRBD2
j_gene: TRBJ2-2
v_gene: TRBV27
abundance: -

CDR3aa: CASSLIGAGRETQYF
CDR3nt: TGTGCCAGCAGTTTAATTGGAGCGGGTCGGGAGACCCAGTACTTC
d_gene: -
j_gene: TRBJ2-5
v_gene: TRBV12-3/TRBV12-4
abundance: few

CDR3aa: CASSEYPQGMETQYF
CDR3nt: TGTGCCAGCAGTGAATACCCACAGGGTATGGAGACCCAGTACTTC
d_gene: -
j_gene: TRBJ2-5
v_gene: TRBV6-1
abundance: -

CDR3aa: CASSYSMSGSAAGNIIYF
CDR3nt: TGTGCCAGCAGTTACTCGATGTCAGGGTCTGCGGCTGGAAACATCATATATTTT
d_gene: -
j_gene: TRBJ1-3
v_gene: TRBV6-8
abundance: -

CDR3aa: CAISERRTVGSYEQYF
CDR3nt: TGTGCCATCAGTGAGCGGCGAACGGTTGGTTCCTACGAGCAGTACTTC
d_gene: -
j_gene: TRBJ2-7
v_gene: TRBV10-3
abundance: many

CDR3aa: CSARGRLAGPSSTDTQYF
CDR3nt: TGCAGTGCTAGAGGGCGACTAGCGGGACCCTCTAGCACAGATACGCAGTATTTT
d_gene: TRBD2
j_gene: TRBJ2-3
v_gene: TRBV20-1
abundance: few

CDR3aa: CASSEIAGGSYNEQFF
CDR3nt: TGTGCCAGCAGTGAAATCGCGGGGGGGTCCTACAATGAGCAGTTCTTC
d_gene: TRBD2
j_gene: TRBJ2-1
v_gene: TRBV6-1
abundance: -

CDR3aa: CASSPTVTNSPLHF
CDR3nt: TGTGCCAGCAGCCCGACAGTAACTAATTCACCCCTCCACTTT
d_gene: -
j_gene: TRBJ1-6
v_gene: TRBV7-6
abundance: -

CDR3aa: CASSLGGRGNTF
CDR3nt: TGTGCCAGCAGCTTAGGAGGAAGGGGTAACACCTTC
d_gene: -
j_gene: TRBJ1-2
v_gene: TRBV11-2
abundance: few

CDR3aa: CASSLLGNEQYF
CDR3nt: TGTGCCAGCAGTTTGCTGGGGAACGAGCAGTACTTC
d_gene: -
j_gene: TRBJ2-7
v_gene: TRBV12-3/TRBV12-4
abundance: -

CDR3aa: CASSFEAGVGNEQFF
CDR3nt: TGTGCCAGCAGCTTCGAAGCGGGGGTTGGCAATGAGCAGTTCTTC
d_gene: TRBD2
j_gene: TRBJ2-1
v_gene: TRBV7-8
abundance: -

CDR3aa: CASSFDRVGSPLHF
CDR3nt: TGTGCCAGCAGTTTCGACAGGGTCGGTTCACCCCTCCACTTT
d_gene: TRBD1
j_gene: TRBJ1-6
v_gene: TRBV28
abundance: few

CDR3aa: CASSGMDTEAFF
CDR3nt: TGTGCCAGCAGTGGGATGGACACTGAAGCTTTCTTT
d_gene: -
j_gene: TRBJ1-1
v_gene: TRBV12-3/TRBV12-4
abundance: -

CDR3aa: CASNSRGGEYEQYF
CDR3nt: TGTGCCAGCAACTCCCGCGGGGGGGAATACGAGCAGTACTTC
d_gene: TRBD2
j_gene: TRBJ2-7
v_gene: TRBV11-2
abundance: few

CDR3aa: CASSGPHGEETQYF
CDR3nt: TGTGCCAGCAGCGGGCCACATGGGGAAGAGACCCAGTACTTC
d_gene: -
j_gene: TRBJ2-5
v_gene: TRBV7-9
abundance: once

CDR3aa: CASSPPRPNRRTDTQYF
CDR3nt: TGTGCCAGCAGCCCCCCCCGGCCCAACCGCCGCACAGATACGCAGTATTTT
d_gene: -
j_gene: TRBJ2-3
v_gene: TRBV7-2
abundance: few

CDR3aa: CASSELAVTSYNEQFF
CDR3nt: TGTGCCAGCAGTGAACTAGCGGTTACCTCCTACAATGAGCAGTTCTTC
d_gene: TRBD2
j_gene: TRBJ2-1
v_gene: TRBV2
abundance: -

CDR3aa: CASSIDRSTNEKLFF
CDR3nt: TGTGCCAGTAGTATAGATCGGAGCACTAATGAAAAACTGTTTTTT
d_gene: -
j_gene: TRBJ1-4
v_gene: TRBV19
abundance: -

CDR3aa: CATSDATGPRDTQYF
CDR3nt: TGTGCCACCAGTGATGCGACAGGGCCCCGGGATACGCAGTATTTT
d_gene: TRBD1
j_gene: TRBJ2-3
v_gene: TRBV24-1
abundance: few

CDR3aa: CASSLPDTEAFF
CDR3nt: TGTGCCAGCAGCTTACCGGACACTGAAGCTTTCTTT
d_gene: -
j_gene: TRBJ1-1
v_gene: TRBV7-9
abundance: few

CDR3aa: CASSLEFRGYTEAFF
CDR3nt: TGTGCCAGCAGCTTAGAATTCCGGGGATACACTGAAGCTTTCTTT
d_gene: -
j_gene: TRBJ1-1
v_gene: TRBV11-2
abundance: -

CDR3aa: CSARVWTTNEQFF
CDR3nt: TGCAGTGCTAGAGTGTGGACTACGAATGAGCAGTTCTTC
d_gene: -
j_gene: TRBJ2-1
v_gene: TRBV20-1
abundance: -

CDR3aa: CAIMARPRGGENTDTQYF
CDR3nt: TGTGCCATCATGGCTCGACCTCGGGGCGGAGAGAACACAGATACGCAGTATTTT
d_gene: -
j_gene: TRBJ2-3
v_gene: TRBV10-3
abundance: few

CDR3aa: CASGLGPDGWNTEAFF
CDR3nt: TGTGCTAGTGGTTTGGGCCCCGACGGATGGAACACTGAAGCTTTCTTT
d_gene: -
j_gene: TRBJ1-1
v_gene: TRBV12-5
abundance: -

CDR3aa: CASSLALAGYEQYF
CDR3nt: TGTGCCAGCAGCTTAGCGCTAGCGGGGTACGAGCAGTACTTC
d_gene: TRBD2
j_gene: TRBJ2-7
v_gene: TRBV11-2
abundance: few

CDR3aa: CASSPQGAGEPHNEQFF
CDR3nt: TGTGCCAGCAGCCCTCAAGGGGCGGGTGAGCCCCACAATGAGCAGTTCTTC
d_gene: -
j_gene: TRBJ2-1
v_gene: TRBV7-4
abundance: -

CDR3aa: CASSLWGNEQFF
CDR3nt: TGTGCCAGCAGTTTATGGGGGAATGAGCAGTTCTTC
d_gene: -
j_gene: TRBJ2-1
v_gene: TRBV27
abundance: -

CDR3aa: CASSLGRQGYTEAFF
CDR3nt: TGTGCCAGCAGTTTGGGCCGCCAGGGTTACACTGAAGCTTTCTTT
d_gene: -
j_gene: TRBJ1-1
v_gene: TRBV6-2/TRBV6-3
abundance: -

CDR3aa: CASSLRLAGDGDEQFF
CDR3nt: TGTGCCAGCAGCTTAAGGCTGGCAGGGGATGGGGATGAGCAGTTCTTC
d_gene: -
j_gene: TRBJ2-1
v_gene: TRBV7-3
abundance: -

CDR3aa: CASSQTRWGAYNEQFF
CDR3nt: TGTGCCAGCAGCCAAACCCGTTGGGGGGCATACAATGAGCAGTTCTTC
d_gene: -
j_gene: TRBJ2-1
v_gene: TRBV7-6
abundance: few

CDR3aa: CASSVEAGGPLETQYF
CDR3nt: TGTGCCAGCAGCGTAGAGGCGGGGGGGCCGTTGGAGACCCAGTACTTC
d_gene: TRBD2
j_gene: TRBJ2-5
v_gene: TRBV9
abundance: -

CDR3aa: CASSLDGSNQPQHF
CDR3nt: TGTGCCAGCAGCTTAGACGGTTCAAATCAGCCCCAGCATTTT
d_gene: -
j_gene: TRBJ1-5
v_gene: TRBV7-2
abundance: few

CDR3aa: CASSYSAVGNQPQHF
CDR3nt: TGTGCCAGCAGTTACTCGGCGGTAGGCAATCAGCCCCAGCATTTT
d_gene: -
j_gene: TRBJ1-5
v_gene: TRBV6-6
abundance: -

CDR3aa: CASSLLGQVVSYEQYF
CDR3nt: TGTGCCAGCAGTTTACTCGGGCAGGTCGTGTCCTACGAGCAGTACTTC
d_gene: -
j_gene: TRBJ2-7
v_gene: TRBV28
abundance: few

CDR3aa: CASRPPGTENTEAFF
CDR3nt: TGTGCCAGCAGACCTCCCGGGACGGAGAACACTGAAGCTTTCTTT
d_gene: -
j_gene: TRBJ1-1
v_gene: TRBV12-3/TRBV12-4
abundance: few

CDR3aa: CASRVLMNTEAFF
CDR3nt: TGTGCCAGCAGGGTCCTCATGAACACTGAAGCTTTCTTT
d_gene: -
j_gene: TRBJ1-1
v_gene: TRBV7-8
abundance: -

CDR3aa: CSVRGADTQYF
CDR3nt: TGCAGCGTCCGCGGGGCAGATACGCAGTATTTT
d_gene: -
j_gene: TRBJ2-3
v_gene: TRBV29-1
abundance: -

CDR3aa: CASSLTSGFSYEQYF
CDR3nt: TGTGCCAGCAGCTTGACTAGCGGGTTCTCCTACGAGCAGTACTTC
d_gene: TRBD2
j_gene: TRBJ2-7
v_gene: TRBV7-6
abundance: -

CDR3aa: CASSLESGAGQPQHF
CDR3nt: TGTGCCAGCAGCTTAGAGTCGGGGGCAGGGCAGCCCCAGCATTTT
d_gene: -
j_gene: TRBJ1-5
v_gene: TRBV7-6
abundance: many